Following are 20 T cell receptor beta chains from one sample sequenced in a study of T cell clonality in common variable immunodeficiency. Study observations and caveats: Reportedly, TCR beta sequences from common variable immunodeficiency showed fewer deletions and N-nucleotide insertions.

No antigen has been assigned to these receptors. Libraries were prepared by immunoSEQ multiplex PCR; TCRdb keeps only in-frame clonotypes and omits some of them. The data list approximately 29,000 clones, none observed once; about 3.3% falls to the top ten. Sequenced input: peripheral blood mononuclear cells. These receptor sequences come from a human donor with common variable immunodeficiency.

This clone was picked up many times. The DNA ends 3 residues before the CDR3 does, and the rest of the CDR3 is filled in from the germline J gene. The chain has TRBV20-1 and TRBJ2-3, with D maybe TRBD2 (6 bases). The length of the CDR3 is 17 residues. Germline assignment: CDR1 DFQATT and CDR2 SNEGSKA (reference sequence). The V and J ends lost 0 bases and 0 bases respectively, with 16 bases between them. The part of the CDR3 DNA that was read is TGCAGTGCTAGAGACCTAGTAGCGGAAGCTAGCACAGATACG. This gives the protein CSARDLVAEASTDT. The full CDR3 sequence reads CSARDLVAEASTDTQYF.

This clone was counted many times. Sequencing ends 3 residues short of the CDR3 end; the germline J gene provides the rest. The J gene is TRBJ2-7, the V gene TRBV11-2; possible D gene TRBD2, 5 bases. The V end lost 5 bases, the J end lost 4 bases, and 15 bases lay between the germline ends. Germline V gene data show CDR1 as SGHAT and CDR2 as FQNNGV. This CDR3 has 14 amino acids. CDR3 sequence: CASSTTRIRYEQYF. CDR3 DNA (partial): TGTGCCAGCAGCACCACTAGGATCCGATACGAG.

This clone was recorded at least ten times. The sequenced fragment ends 3 residues before the CDR3 boundary, so the rest is inferred from the germline J gene. The chain joins TRBV18 to TRBJ2-3; 14 nucleotides align to TRBD2. Germline V gene sequence: CDR1 KGHSH, CDR2 LQKENI. This CDR3 has 18 amino acids. V shed 2 bases, J shed 2 bases, and the junction held 6 bases outside the gene matches. The CDR3 reads CASSPGTSGRTTTDTQYF. CDR3 DNA (partial): TGTGCCAGCTCACCAGGGACTAGCGGGAGAACTACCACAGATACG.

The table lists this clone with a few counts. The sequence runs out 3 residues before the end of the CDR3; the remainder is reconstructed from the germline J gene. The chain joins TRBV6-1 to TRBJ2-2, with D possibly TRBD1 on 6 matching bases. CDR1 is MNHNS, CDR2 SASEGT, per germline. This CDR3 has 15 amino acids. V lost 3 bases and J lost 4, with 12 bases in between. CDR3 in amino acids: CASSDQGPITGELFF. The DNA read from the CDR3 is TGTGCCAGCAGTGACCAGGGGCCGATCACCGGGGAG.

In this sample, this clone turned up many times. The read ends 3 residues before the CDR3 terminus; that terminus is restored from the germline J gene. The V gene is TRBV30, the J gene TRBJ1-3, with D hard to call. CDR1 is GTSNPN and CDR2 is SVGIG in the germline V gene (reference sequence). The V and J ends lost 3 bases and 0 bases respectively, with 6 bases between them. The CDR3 extends over 13 amino acids. The CDR3 region is CAWSLSSGNTIYF. The DNA read from the CDR3 is TGTGCCTGGAGCCTCTCCTCTGGAAACACC.

This clone was seen many times. The read is 3 residues too short to cover the CDR3 end, so that end is filled in from the germline J gene. The chain couples TRBV30 to TRBJ2-3; 9 nucleotides line up with TRBD2. Germline V gives CDR1 GTSNPN, CDR2 SVGIG (reference sequence). V shed 5 bases and J 3 bases; nucleotides not matched to a gene: 9. This CDR3 region has 15 residues. The CDR3: CAWSSLAGRTDTQYF. CDR3 DNA (partial): TGTGCCTGGTCATCCCTAGCGGGGAGAACAGATACG.

This clone was recorded a few times. The read is 3 residues too short to cover the CDR3 end, so that end is filled in from the germline J gene. The V gene is TRBV10-2, the J gene TRBJ2-5, with a weak D call TRBD2 (5 bases). CDR1 is WSHSY and CDR2 is SAAADI in the germline V gene. Trimming left V 2 bases short and J 2 bases short, with 9 bases between. This CDR3 has 14 residues. The sequenced part of the CDR3 DNA is TGCGCCAGCAGTGAGGCGGGCCCACAAGAGACC. Translating it yields CASSEAGPQET. The entire CDR3 is CASSEAGPQETQYF.

Worth noting for this clone: The read terminates 3 residues before the CDR3 end, so the remaining end is supplied by the germline J gene. The chain carries TRBV5-1 and TRBJ2-7, with D perhaps matching TRBD1 (6 bases). This CDR3 has 15 residues. Trimming removed 0 bases from V and 0 bases from J, with 10 bases in between. Germline assignment: CDR1 SGHRS and CDR2 YFSETQ. The sequenced part of the CDR3 DNA is TGCGCCAGCAGCTTGGAAGGGGGAACCTCCTACGAG. Translating gives CASSLEGGTSYE. The entire CDR3 is CASSLEGGTSYEQYF.

This clone was recorded many times. Read coverage stops 3 residues before the CDR3 terminus; the germline J gene supplies the remainder. The chain couples TRBV7-2 to TRBJ1-5, with unresolved D. CDR3 length equals 14 residues. The V gene lost 5 bases and the J gene lost 1 base, with 9 bases spanning the gap. Germline CDR1 SGHTA, CDR2 FQGNSA. The CDR3 is CASSPHRSNQPQHF. The CDR3 bases that were read are TGTGCCAGCAGCCCGCATAGAAGCAATCAGCCC.

Concerning this clone: With the read ending 3 residues before the CDR3 end, the germline J gene is used to fill in that end. The V and J genes are TRBV7-6 and TRBJ2-3; D is possibly TRBD2 (6 bases). This CDR3 has 15 residues. Between the trimmed V and J ends, which lost 1 base and 0 bases, there was a span of 8 bases. Looked up from germline, CDR1 is SGHVS and CDR2 is FNYEAQ. CDR3 sequence: CASSLDGTSTDTQYF. CDR3 DNA, as far as it was read: TGTGCCAGCAGCTTAGACGGGACTAGCACAGATACG. The full variable domain, completed using reference TRBV7-6 and TRBJ2-3, is GAGVSQSPRYKVTKRGQDVALRCDPISGHVSLYWYRQALGQGPEFLTYFNYEAQQDKSGLPNDRFSAERPEGSISTLTIQRTEQRDSAMYRCASSLDGTSTDTQYFGPGTRLTVL.

Only a few counts were recorded for this clone. CDR3 DNA (partial): TGTGCCAGCAGCCATAGGGACAGTCCGGCGGGCAATCAGCCC. Translation: CASSHRDSPAGNQP. The whole CDR3 protein is CASSHRDSPAGNQPQHF. The chain is built from TRBV2 and TRBJ1-5; 7 bases fit TRBD1. The read is 3 residues too short to cover the CDR3 end, so that end is filled in from the germline J gene. The germline V gene has CDR1 SNHLY and CDR2 FYNNEI. There are 17 residues in the CDR3. The V and J ends lost 6 bases and 2 bases, in that order; junction bases with no gene match: 13.

The sample holds a few counts of this clone. Read data end 3 residues before the CDR3 end; the end is taken from the germline J gene. The genes are TRBV6-2 or TRBV6-3 and TRBJ2-5; TRBD2 matches 11 bases. With V trimmed by 0 bases and J by 0 bases, 3 bases remained unmatched. Per germline, CDR1 MNHEY and CDR2 SVGEGT. The CDR3 contains 17 residues. CDR3: CASSYSLTSGNQETQYF. Incomplete CDR3 DNA: TGTGCCAGCAGTTACTCCTTGACTAGCGGGAACCAAGAGACC.

In its sample, this clone was seen many times. The sequence runs out 3 residues before the end of the CDR3; the remainder is reconstructed from the germline J gene. The chain is built from TRBV20-1 and TRBJ2-1; TRBD2 is a possible D gene (6 bases). CDR1 and CDR2 (germline): DFQATT, SNEGSKA (reference sequence). The CDR3 sequence is 12 residues long. V gave up 5 bases and J gave up 9 bases, with 14 bases separating them. Partial CDR3 DNA: TGCAGTGCTCAATCCGGGGGTACTGAG. It encodes CSAQSGGTE. The full CDR3 is CSAQSGGTEQFF.

There are a few counts of this clone. The sequenced fragment ends 3 residues before the CDR3 boundary, so the rest is inferred from the germline J gene. The rearrangement uses TRBV5-1 and TRBJ2-3; 9 bases fit TRBD2. In germline, CDR1 is SGHRS, CDR2 YFSETQ. With 4 bases clipped from V and 7 bases from J, the junction kept 13 bases outside the gene matches. CDR3 length equals 16 residues. CDR3 loop: CASSPEEAGGRNTQYF. The covered CDR3 bases are TGCGCCAGCAGCCCGGAAGAAGCGGGAGGTCGAAATACG.

This clone was counted between two and nine times. The read stops 3 residues short of the end of the CDR3; the missing end is completed from the germline J gene. V is TRBV7-2 and J is TRBJ1-5; tentative D call: TRBD1 (5 bases). The CDR3 is 14 amino acids. Between the trimmed V and J ends, which lost 4 bases and 6 bases, there was a span of 13 bases. Germline V gene sequence: CDR1 SGHTA, CDR2 FQGNSA. The covered CDR3 bases are TGTGCCAGCAGCTATTCAGGGAGAGGTCAGCCC. Amino acids: CASSYSGRGQP. The CDR3 reads in full as CASSYSGRGQPQHF.

This clone was observed many times. The CDR3 goes on 3 residues after the read ends, and that part is filled in from the germline J gene. The chain is built from TRBV6-1 and TRBJ2-7; maybe TRBD2 (6 bases). Trimming took off 2 bases at V and 5 bases at J, with 16 bases between the two ends. The CDR3 is made up of 15 amino acids. Germline V gene lookup returns CDR1 MNHNS and CDR2 SASEGT. CDR3 region: CASSERRLAIDEQYF. Partial CDR3 DNA: TGTGCCAGCAGTGAAAGACGGCTAGCGATCGACGAG.

This clone appeared many times. The observed sequence ends 3 residues before the CDR3 terminus, with the missing tail filled in from the germline J gene. V gene TRBV18 combines with J gene TRBJ1-5, with 10 bases lining up with TRBD1. Germline V gives CDR1 KGHSH, CDR2 LQKENI. This CDR3 region has 15 residues. V lost 3 bases, J lost 7 bases, and 6 bases stayed unmatched. Partial CDR3 DNA: TGTGCCAGCTCACCGGGGACAGGGGCTGGCCAGCCC. Its translation: CASSPGTGAGQP. The full-length CDR3 reads as CASSPGTGAGQPQHF.

The sample holds many counts of this clone. Read coverage stops 3 residues before the CDR3 terminus; the germline J gene supplies the remainder. This chain connects TRBV5-4 to TRBJ1-1; D is ambiguous. CDR3 length equals 15 residues. The V gene lost 0 bases and the J gene lost 4 bases, with 13 bases spanning the gap. Germline CDR1 SGHNT, CDR2 YYREEE (reference sequence). The DNA read from the CDR3 is TGTGCCAGCAGCTTGGAGGGCCCAAGGAGCACTGAA. Its translation is CASSLEGPRSTE. The full CDR3 protein reads CASSLEGPRSTEAFF.

This clone has just a few counts. The read ends 3 residues early relative to the CDR3; the germline J gene fills the gap. The chain uses TRBV19 and TRBJ2-5; no clear D gene. Germline V gene lookup returns CDR1 LNHDA and CDR2 SQIVND (reference sequence). This CDR3 is built from 11 residues. V lost 9 bases and J lost 3, with 8 bases in between. The covered CDR3 bases are TGTGCCAGCTCTCTTAAAGAGACC. It translates to CASSLKET. In full, the CDR3 reads CASSLKETQYF.

This clone showed up just a few times. The CDR3 end lies 3 residues beyond the end of the read and is filled in from the germline J gene. The chain carries TRBV18 and TRBJ2-7; 8 bases map to TRBD2. Looked up from germline, CDR1 is KGHSH and CDR2 is LQKENI. The CDR3 is 15 residues long. J gave up 3 bases and V 1 base, and 5 bases lay outside the gene matches. CDR3 DNA (partial): TGTGCCAGCTCACCACAGCGGGAGTCGTACTACGAG. Translated, it gives CASSPQRESYYE. The full CDR3 protein is CASSPQRESYYEQYF.